What follows are 32 T cell receptor beta chains derived from one specimen sequenced in a study of blood T cell repertoires in COVID-19. Some clones are missing from TCRdb's copy, which holds only in-frame ones; the method was immunoSEQ multiplex PCR. This sample has 150,000 to 200,000 clones, with 65% to 90% found just once. Sequenced sample: peripheral blood. These receptors were obtained from a man between 50 and 59 years old with active or convalescent COVID-19.

V and J are TRBV6-2 or TRBV6-3 and TRBJ1-1; the D gene is possibly TRBD1 (5 bases). Germline loops: CDR1 MNHEY, CDR2 SVGEGT. The CDR3 consists of 14 residues. V lost 2 bases, J lost 2 bases, and 9 bases lay in between. Written as DNA, the CDR3 is TGTGCCAGCAGTTACCGCCAGGGAAACACTGAAGCTTTCTTT. Protein product: CASSYRQGNTEAFF.

The chain joins TRBV7-2 to TRBJ1-4, with 8 bases matching TRBD1. Germline CDR1 SGHTA, CDR2 FQGNSA. The CDR3 contains 13 residues. The J segment lost 13 bases and the V segment lost 2 bases, leaving 6 bases of the junction unmatched. The CDR3 sequence: CASSLTKGQGLFF. The CDR3 DNA reads as TGTGCCAGCAGCTTAACGAAAGGACAGGGACTGTTTTTT.

The chain joins TRBV28 to TRBJ1-3; D may be TRBD1 (6 bases). This CDR3 region has 16 residues. Germline V gives CDR1 MDHEN, CDR2 SYDVKM. Trimming shortened V by 5 bases and J by 8 bases, and 22 bases separated the two germline ends. The CDR3 is CASSRHTRDTGHTIYF. CDR3 coding DNA: TGTGCCAGCAGTCGACACACTCGGGACACAGGACACACCATATATTTT.

The table lists this clone with a count of one. The chain carries TRBV7-3 and TRBJ2-6; 8 bases are a match to TRBD2. The germline CDR1 and CDR2 sequences are SGHTA and FQGTGA. After removal of 5 bases from V and 0 bases from J, the junction contained 9 bases not matched to a gene. The CDR3 consists of 18 residues. CDR3 nucleotide sequence: TGTGCCAGCAGCCGTACACGGGGGGGCCGCTCTGGGGCCAACGTCCTGACTTTC. Translated, it gives CASSRTRGGRSGANVLTF.

V usage is TRBV6-5 and J usage is TRBJ1-4; the match to TRBD1 covers 9 bases. After removal of 10 bases from V and 7 bases from J, the junction contained 10 bases not matched to a gene. The CDR3 is made up of 14 amino acids. Germline CDR1 and CDR2: MNHEY and SVGAGI. The CDR3: CATSDRGKAEKLFF. As DNA, the CDR3 is TGTGCCACCTCCGACAGGGGGAAGGCTGAAAAACTGTTTTTT.

The chain is built from TRBV5-1 and TRBJ2-5, with TRBD1 identical over 7 bases. Germline values: CDR1 SGHRS, CDR2 YFSETQ. The V gene end was trimmed by 1 base and the J gene end by 3 bases; junction bases not matched to a gene: 0. This CDR3 has 13 residues. CDR3 sequence reads: CASSLTGEETQYF. CDR3 nucleotide sequence: TGCGCCAGCAGCTTGACAGGGGAAGAGACCCAGTACTTC.

This chain connects TRBV7-9 to TRBJ1-1; TRBD1 matches 10 bases. V dropped 2 bases and J dropped 10; count of bases not matched to a gene: 10. This CDR3 is 15 amino acids long. Per germline, CDR1 SEHNR and CDR2 FQNEAQ (reference sequence). The CDR3 loop reads CASSLSGTGEGGAFF. DNA of the CDR3: TGTGCCAGCAGCTTATCCGGGACAGGGGAAGGTGGAGCTTTCTTT.

The chain carries TRBV12-3 or TRBV12-4 and TRBJ1-2, with TRBD1 as a possible D gene (6 bases). The CDR3 sequence is 13 residues long. The V end was cut by 3 bases, the J end by 4 bases, with 9 bases between. In DNA form, the CDR3 reads TGTGCCAGCAGTTTGGGGGGGCCCTATGGCTACACCTTC. Its translation is CASSLGGPYGYTF.

CDR3: CASSQGGWGVRQPQHF. CDR3 bases: TGTGCCAGCAGCCAAGGAGGTTGGGGTGTGCGTCAGCCCCAGCATTTT. The chain combines TRBV7-2 with TRBJ1-5; no clear D. The CDR3 consists of 16 residues. With 5 bases removed from V and 6 bases from J, the gap between germline ends came to 20 bases. Germline V CDR1 and CDR2: SGHTA, FQGNSA.

The chain employs TRBV7-2 and TRBJ2-5; 9 nucleotides align to TRBD2. Per the germline V gene, CDR1 is SGHTA and CDR2 is FQGNSA. V lost 8 bases, J lost 5 bases, and 9 bases stayed unmatched. The CDR3 loop spans 14 amino acids. CDR3 residues: CASGRGGLDETQYF. CDR3 coding DNA: TGTGCCAGCGGGCGGGGGGGCCTTGATGAGACCCAGTACTTC.

CDR3 in amino acids: CASSLRQGAPYEQYF. The CDR3 DNA reads as TGTGCCAGCAGCCTCAGACAGGGGGCACCCTACGAGCAGTACTTC. The chain combines TRBV9 with TRBJ2-7; 10 positions agree with TRBD1. Germline V gene data show CDR1 as SGDLS and CDR2 as YYNGEE. The CDR3 extends over 15 amino acids. J lost 2 bases, V lost 4 bases, and 6 bases had no gene match. Looking up the rest from reference TRBV9 and TRBJ2-7 gives the full variable domain: DSGVTQTPKHLITATGQRVTLRCSPRSGDLSVYWYQQSLDQGLQFLIQYYNGEERAKGNILERFSAQQFPDLHSELNLSSLELGDSALYFCASSLRQGAPYEQYFGPGTRLTVT.

With respect to this clone: A junction boundary mismatches the germline segment, possibly from a read error. V is TRBV6-5 and J is TRBJ1-1; TRBD1 matches at 7 bases. Germline-derived CDR1 and CDR2 are MNHEY and SVGAGI. The CDR3 is made up of 13 amino acids. The CDR3 bases are TGTGCCAGCAATTACAGGGGGAACACTGAAGCTTTCTTT. Protein sequence: CASNYRGNTEAFF.

J is TRBJ1-6 and V is TRBV19; 9 bases match TRBD1. Trimming at V came to 6 bases and at J to 7 bases, leaving 7 bases not matched to a gene. Germline assignment: CDR1 LNHDA and CDR2 SQIVND (reference sequence). The CDR3 sequence is 15 residues long. The CDR3 bases are TGTGCCAGTAGCAGGACAGGGGACGCCAATTCACCCCTCCACTTT. Protein sequence: CASSRTGDANSPLHF.

The genes are TRBV30 and TRBJ2-5; a possible D gene is TRBD2 (5 bases). CDR1 is GTSNPN, CDR2 SVGIG, per germline (reference sequence). The V gene lost 3 bases and the J gene lost 3 bases, with 8 bases spanning the gap. This CDR3 is built from 12 residues. CDR3 DNA sequence: TGTGCCTGGAGCCTAGCCGAAGAGACCCAGTACTTC. It encodes CAWSLAEETQYF. Full variable domain (rest looked up from reference TRBV30 and TRBJ2-5): SQTIHQWPATLVQPVGSPLSLECTVEGTSNPNLYWYRQAAGRGLQLLFYSVGIGQISSEVPQNLSASRPQDRQFILSSKKLLLSDSGFYLCAWSLAEETQYFGPGTRLLVL.

This chain connects TRBV11-3 to TRBJ2-3; a weak D match, TRBD2 (6 bases). There are 15 residues in the CDR3. Deletions cut 5 bases from V and 0 bases from J, with 12 bases between. Germline values: CDR1 SGHNT, CDR2 YENEEA. The CDR3 loop is CASSGSGTSTDTQYF. Written as DNA, the CDR3 is TGTGCCAGCAGCGGTAGCGGAACTAGCACAGATACGCAGTATTTT.

The V call is TRBV2, the J call TRBJ1-3; D gene uncertain. The V and J ends lost 3 bases and 4 bases respectively, with 10 bases between them. This CDR3 region has 14 residues. Germline values: CDR1 SNHLY, CDR2 FYNNEI. CDR3 sequence: CASSDWAEGNTIYF. The CDR3 nucleotides read TGTGCCAGCAGTGATTGGGCAGAAGGAAACACCATATATTTT. Filled out from reference TRBV2 and TRBJ1-3, the complete variable domain reads EPEVTQTPSHQVTQMGQEVILRCVPISNHLYFYWYRQILGQKVEFLVSFYNNEISEKSEIFDDQFSVERPDGSNFTLKIRSTKLEDSAMYFCASSDWAEGNTIYFGEGSWLTVV.

In its sample, this clone was seen a few times. The V and J genes are TRBV5-1 and TRBJ1-3; TRBD1 matches 9 bases. With 2 bases clipped from V and 4 bases from J, the junction kept 1 base outside the gene matches. CDR1 and CDR2 (germline): SGHRS, YFSETQ. The CDR3 length is 14 residues. CDR3 residues: CASSFGQGGNTIYF. The CDR3 DNA follows: TGCGCCAGCAGCTTCGGACAGGGGGGAAACACCATATATTTT.

This chain joins TRBV27 and TRBJ1-1; perhaps TRBD1 as D (5 bases). Germline CDR1 is MNHEY and CDR2 is SMNVEV (reference sequence). The CDR3 has 13 residues. V was pared by 2 bases and J by 1 base, with 5 bases between. The CDR3 sequence: CASSLQGNTEAFF. The CDR3 bases are TGTGCCAGCAGTTTACAGGGGAACACTGAAGCTTTCTTT.

This clone turned up a few times. This chain links TRBV30 with TRBJ2-1; no firm D call. CDR3 length: 13 residues. Germline V gene lookup returns CDR1 GTSNPN and CDR2 SVGIG (reference sequence). V lost 3 bases and J lost 5, with 11 bases in between. The CDR3 reads CAWSAPGNNEQFF. Written as DNA, the CDR3 is TGTGCCTGGAGCGCACCTGGCAACAATGAGCAGTTCTTC.

The gene calls are TRBV6-4 and TRBJ1-1; D is ambiguous. Germline CDR1 reads MRHNA; CDR2 reads SNTAGT. Trimming left V 4 bases short and J 0 bases short, with 6 bases between. This CDR3 region has 13 residues. The CDR3: CASSVAVNTEAFF. DNA for the CDR3: TGTGCCAGCAGTGTGGCAGTGAACACTGAAGCTTTCTTT.

This clone was seen only once. This chain connects TRBV4-3 to TRBJ1-2; D might be TRBD1 (6 bases). Deletions cut 3 bases from V and 6 bases from J, with 20 bases between. The germline V gene has CDR1 LGHNA and CDR2 YSLEER. The CDR3 is 16 amino acids. DNA of the CDR3: TGCGCCAGCAGCCAGGCGTATTCCGGGGGGCTGCATGGCTACACCTTC. Its translation: CASSQAYSGGLHGYTF.

The chain recombines TRBV5-1 with TRBJ2-7; TRBD1 is a possible D gene (5 bases). The V end lost 0 bases, the J end lost 2 bases, and 12 bases lay between the germline ends. Germline CDR1 SGHRS, CDR2 YFSETQ. There are 15 residues in the CDR3. The CDR3 loop reads CASSLVWGSAYEQYF. CDR3 in DNA: TGCGCCAGCAGCTTGGTTTGGGGCTCGGCCTACGAGCAGTACTTC. The variable domain in full, completed from reference TRBV5-1 and TRBJ2-7, reads KAGVTQTPRYLIKTRGQQVTLSCSPISGHRSVSWYQQTPGQGLQFLFEYFSETQRNKGNFPGRFSGRQFSNSRSEMNVSTLELGDSALYLCASSLVWGSAYEQYFGPGTRLTVT.

The rearrangement links TRBV7-9 to TRBJ1-2; 7 bases agree with TRBD1. This CDR3 has 16 residues. In germline, CDR1 is SEHNR, CDR2 FQNEAQ (reference sequence). V lost 5 bases, J lost 8 bases, and 17 bases stayed unmatched. CDR3: CASSPWTGNAPDGYTF. The CDR3 DNA sequence: TGTGCCAGCAGCCCTTGGACAGGCAACGCCCCGGACGGCTACACCTTC.

The rearrangement uses TRBV6-5 and TRBJ2-3; 10 bases line up with TRBD2. Trimming took 6 bases from V and 5 from J; bases not matched to a gene: 2. Germline lookup yields CDR1 MNHEY and CDR2 SVGAGI. The length of the CDR3 is 13 residues. The CDR3 DNA is TGTGCCAGCAGAGCGGGAGGGTTAGATACGCAGTATTTT. Its translation is CASRAGGLDTQYF.

In its sample, this clone was seen once. The rearrangement links TRBV2 to TRBJ1-2; perhaps TRBD1 as D (5 bases). The germline V gene has CDR1 SNHLY and CDR2 FYNNEI. V dropped 7 bases and J dropped 3 bases, with 15 bases sitting between them. This CDR3 spans 14 amino acids. The CDR3, as DNA: TGTGCCAGCAACGCCCGGGGGGGGGACTATGGCTACACCTTC. It yields the protein CASNARGGDYGYTF.

This clone has just a few counts. The chain combines TRBV19 with TRBJ2-1, with 9 bases that match TRBD2. Losses at the gene ends were 3 bases for V and 6 bases for J; bases not matched to a gene: 15. In germline, CDR1 is LNHDA, CDR2 SQIVND (reference sequence). The CDR3 has 18 residues. The chain's CDR3 is CASSMFRAAGGQINEQFF. DNA of the CDR3: TGTGCCAGTAGTATGTTTCGGGCTGCGGGGGGGCAAATCAATGAGCAGTTCTTC.

The chain employs TRBV9 and TRBJ2-7; unclear D gene. V was clipped by 0 bases and J by 4 bases, with 11 bases between them. The CDR3 is 14 residues long. CDR1 SGDLS and CDR2 YYNGEE come from the germline V gene. The CDR3 nucleotides read TGTGCCAGCAGCGTAGGCAACAGAACTTACGAGCAGTACTTC. Encoded protein: CASSVGNRTYEQYF.

This clone was seen only once. The genes are TRBV27 and TRBJ2-1, with D perhaps matching TRBD2 (6 bases). V lost 5 bases to trimming and J lost 0 bases, with 11 bases between them. This CDR3 has 15 residues. Germline V lookup: CDR1 MNHEY, CDR2 SMNVEV (reference sequence). The CDR3 sequence is CASSRAGSSYNEQFF. CDR3 in DNA: TGTGCCAGCAGTCGCGCCGGGAGCTCCTACAATGAGCAGTTCTTC.

The chain recombines TRBV5-1 with TRBJ2-3; 7 nucleotides line up with TRBD2. Per germline, CDR1 SGHRS and CDR2 YFSETQ. This CDR3 contains 17 residues. V lost 3 bases and J lost 0; bases outside the gene matches: 10. As DNA, the CDR3 is TGCGCCAGCAGCTCGTTCGGGGGGTTGGGTAGCACAGATACGCAGTATTTT. Residues: CASSSFGGLGSTDTQYF. The whole variable domain, remainder taken from reference TRBV5-1 and TRBJ2-3, is KAGVTQTPRYLIKTRGQQVTLSCSPISGHRSVSWYQQTPGQGLQFLFEYFSETQRNKGNFPGRFSGRQFSNSRSEMNVSTLELGDSALYLCASSSFGGLGSTDTQYFGPGTRLTVL.

This clone has a handful of counts. V usage is TRBV4-2 and J usage is TRBJ2-7; 9 bases line up with TRBD1. Germline V gene data show CDR1 as LGHNA and CDR2 as YNFKEQ. J was trimmed by 0 bases and V by 9 bases; bases with no gene match: 12. The CDR3 extends over 16 amino acids. In DNA, the CDR3 is TGTGCCAGTACCACCGGCCCGGGACAGGGCTCCTACGAGCAGTACTTC. Translation gives CASTTGPGQGSYEQYF.

The chain combines TRBV28 with TRBJ2-2, with TRBD1 matching over 9 bases. The CDR3 spans 13 residues. V shed 6 bases and J 6 bases; nucleotides not matched to a gene: 2. Germline values: CDR1 MDHEN, CDR2 SYDVKM. The CDR3: CASRGQGAGELFF. In nucleotides, the CDR3 is TGTGCCAGCAGGGGACAGGGTGCCGGGGAGCTGTTTTTT.

V gene TRBV11-2 combines with J gene TRBJ1-1; D perhaps matches TRBD1 (6 bases). The CDR3 sequence is 13 residues long. Trimming left V 5 bases short and J 3 bases short, with 10 bases between. Looked up from germline, CDR1 is SGHAT and CDR2 is FQNNGV. DNA of the CDR3: TGTGCCAGCAGCAACAACAGGGACACTGAAGCTTTCTTT. Translation gives CASSNNRDTEAFF. The full variable domain, with the rest looked up from reference TRBV11-2 and TRBJ1-1, is EAGVAQSPRYKIIEKRQSVAFWCNPISGHATLYWYQQILGQGPKLLIQFQNNGVVDDSQLPKDRFSAERLKGVDSTLKIQPAKLEDSAVYLCASSNNRDTEAFFGQGTRLTVV.